The present TCR beta chain was sequenced within a study of blood T cell repertoires in COVID-19. Study details: PBMCs, B-cell-depleted T cells, or T cells provided the cDNA or gDNA that made up the material.

Germline CDR1 and CDR2: SEHNR and FQNEAQ (reference sequence). The CDR3 loop spans 13 amino acids. V lost 5 bases and J lost 4, with 11 bases in between. Libraries were prepared by immunoSEQ multiplex PCR; TCRdb keeps only in-frame clonotypes and omits some of them. Of 140,000 to 150,000 clones in the sample, about three quarters were seen once. As regards this clone: Other nucleotide sequences in the sample specify the same CDR3.

The sample comprised peripheral blood. The J gene is TRBJ1-2, the V gene TRBV7-9, with a possible D match to TRBD1 (5 bases). This receptor was taken from a man between 45 and 60 years old with acute or convalescent COVID-19. The CDR3 region is CASSRTGGYGYTF. In nucleotides, the CDR3 is TGTGCCAGCAGCCGAACGGGGGGCTATGGCTACACCTTC. The variable domain in full, completed from reference TRBV7-9 and TRBJ1-2, reads DTGVSQNPRHKITKRGQNVTFRCDPISEHNRLYWYRQTLGQGPEFLTYFQNEAQLEKSRLLSDRFSAERPKGSFSTLEIQRTEQGDSAMYLCASSRTGGYGYTFGSGTRLTVV.